A single sample gave rise to the 27 T cell receptor beta chains below, sequenced in a study of CD8+ T cells in alopecia areata. Sample treatment: oral pan-JAK inhibitor, 5-10 mg twice daily. RNA was extracted and reverse transcribed into cDNA as the sequencing template. The data were produced by immunoSEQ multiplex PCR, yet TCRdb's version contains in-frame clones alone and is incomplete. Of around 120,000 clones in the sample, around 63% are singletons; the top ten hold around 5.7%. Sequenced material: CD4+ T cells sorted from blood, taken at week 4, from a patient treated with tofacitinib. These receptors came from a human donor with alopecia areata.

CDR3 protein: CASSFGGTSGSSYEQYF. DNA for the CDR3: TGTGCCAGCAGCTTCGGGGGGACTAGCGGGAGCTCCTACGAGCAGTACTTC. The chain employs TRBV5-4 and TRBJ2-7; TRBD2 matches 14 bases. CDR3 length: 17 amino acids. V dropped 2 bases and J dropped 0; count of bases not matched to a gene: 4. From germline, CDR1 is SGHNT and CDR2 YYREEE (reference sequence).

The chain joins TRBV11-2 to TRBJ2-3, with D perhaps matching TRBD2 (6 bases). The germline V and J ends were trimmed by 4 bases and 0 bases, with 11 bases remaining between them. Germline CDR1 SGHAT, CDR2 FQNNGV. CDR3 size: 15 residues. In DNA form, the CDR3 reads TGTGCCAGCAGCTATTGGCGGGGCAGCACAGATACGCAGTATTTT. Amino acid sequence: CASSYWRGSTDTQYF.

This clone was counted a few times. The V and J genes are TRBV10-3 and TRBJ2-1; D gene unclear. Trimming shortened V by 5 bases and J by 4 bases, and 6 bases separated the two germline ends. Germline-derived CDR1 and CDR2 are ENHRY and SYGVKD. The CDR3 covers 12 residues. In nucleotides, the CDR3 is TGTGCCATCAGTCAAATATACAATGAGCAGTTCTTC. Encoded protein: CAISQIYNEQFF.

The CDR3 DNA sequence: TGTGCCAGCGTGCGGGGAGCTAACAATCAGCCCCAGCATTTT. It is translated as CASVRGANNQPQHF. This chain links TRBV2 with TRBJ1-5; D not resolved. The germline V gene has CDR1 SNHLY and CDR2 FYNNEI. The length of the CDR3 is 14 residues. V lost 8 bases and J lost 3, with 14 bases in between.

V is TRBV29-1 and J is TRBJ1-4; 8 bases are shared with TRBD1. The CDR3 runs to 13 residues. V dropped 7 bases and J dropped 4; count of bases not matched to a gene: 5. Germline V gives CDR1 SQVTM, CDR2 ANQGSEA. The CDR3 DNA reads TGCAGCGCCGGGGACAGGAGTAATGAAAAACTGTTTTTT. Encoded protein: CSAGDRSNEKLFF.

This chain links TRBV2 with TRBJ2-3, with a tentative D call TRBD1 (5 bases). V lost 6 bases to trimming and J lost 4 bases, with 14 bases between them. The germline CDR1 and CDR2 sequences are SNHLY and FYNNEI. The CDR3 contains 14 residues. CDR3: CASRQIKGSDTQYF. The CDR3 DNA follows: TGTGCCAGCAGGCAGATCAAGGGGTCAGATACGCAGTATTTT.

Remarks on this clone: The same CDR3 can be traced to other DNA sequences in this sample. The rearrangement uses TRBV9 and TRBJ2-5; D is ambiguous. Trimming took off 3 bases at V and 3 bases at J, with 6 bases between the two ends. The CDR3 is 12 amino acids. CDR1 and CDR2 from the germline V gene are SGDLS and YYNGEE. CDR3 in amino acids: CASSAREETQYF. The DNA for the CDR3 is TGTGCCAGCAGCGCCAGAGAAGAGACCCAGTACTTC. The variable domain in full, completed from reference TRBV9 and TRBJ2-5, reads DSGVTQTPKHLITATGQRVTLRCSPRSGDLSVYWYQQSLDQGLQFLIQYYNGEERAKGNILERFSAQQFPDLHSELNLSSLELGDSALYFCASSAREETQYFGPGTRLLVL.

This clone was picked up a small number of times. The rearrangement links TRBV5-1 to TRBJ1-1; D gene ambiguous. The CDR3 runs to 13 residues. Germline CDR1 SGHRS, CDR2 YFSETQ. Trimming removed 0 bases at V and 1 base at J, with 4 bases between. CDR3 in DNA: TGCGCCAGCAGCTTGGCGGGGAACACTGAAGCTTTCTTT. It specifies CASSLAGNTEAFF.

This clone was seen a few times. The CDR3 here is CSVRGAANTGELFF. CDR3 DNA sequence: TGCAGCGTGCGGGGGGCCGCGAACACCGGGGAGCTGTTTTTT. The chain joins TRBV29-1 to TRBJ2-2; 8 nucleotides match TRBD2. This CDR3 contains 14 residues. The J segment lost 0 bases and the V segment lost 6 bases, leaving 3 bases of the junction unmatched. CDR1 SQVTM and CDR2 ANQGSEA come from the germline V gene.

The chain carries TRBV30 and TRBJ2-7; 11 bases line up with TRBD2. CDR1 GTSNPN and CDR2 SVGIG come from the germline V gene (reference sequence). This CDR3 comprises 15 residues. Trimming at V came to 3 bases and at J to 4 bases, leaving 8 bases not matched to a gene. CDR3 sequence (DNA): TGTGCCTGGAGGAAAACTAGCGGGAGTGGGTACGAGCAGTACTTC. It yields the protein CAWRKTSGSGYEQYF.

This chain joins TRBV7-6 and TRBJ2-3; D remains unclear. The CDR3 runs to 14 residues. The V gene's germline CDR1 is SGHVS and CDR2 FNYEAQ. V was cut by 1 base and J by 6 bases, with 11 bases left in between. CDR3 amino acids: CASSLGSFPDTQYF. The CDR3 nucleotides are TGTGCCAGCAGCTTAGGTAGTTTCCCCGATACGCAGTATTTT.

The rearrangement joins TRBV4-1 to TRBJ1-2; D gene ambiguous. Trimming removed 0 bases from V and 4 bases from J, with 9 bases in between. Germline-derived CDR1 and CDR2 are MGHRA and YSYEKL. The CDR3 contains 14 residues. The CDR3 loop reads CASSQEKRTYGYTF. The CDR3 DNA is TGCGCCAGCAGCCAAGAAAAGAGAACCTATGGCTACACCTTC.

The genes are TRBV6-5 and TRBJ1-2; D gene ambiguous. Trimming took 4 bases from V and 8 from J, leaving 14 bases between them. The CDR3 totals 13 residues. From germline, CDR1 is MNHEY and CDR2 SVGAGI. CDR3 coding DNA: TGTGCCAGCAGTTCCTATAACCTGGGAGGCTACACCTTC. Amino acids: CASSSYNLGGYTF.

This clone has only a few counts. This chain joins TRBV29-1 and TRBJ2-1, with D perhaps TRBD1 or TRBD2 (6 bases each). CDR1 and CDR2 (germline): SQVTM, ANQGSEA. The CDR3 spans 16 residues. Trimming took 6 bases from V and 8 from J, leaving 26 bases between them. The CDR3 DNA reads TGCAGCGTCGGTAAACCCAGGGGACCCTCGGGGGATGAGCAGTTCTTC. As protein: CSVGKPRGPSGDEQFF.

This chain links TRBV4-2 with TRBJ1-2; no clear D gene. From germline, CDR1 is LGHNA and CDR2 YNFKEQ. The CDR3 sequence is 15 residues long. The V end was cut by 1 base, the J end by 6 bases, with 15 bases between. The CDR3 sequence: CASSQGGNKEDGYTF. Written as DNA, the CDR3 is TGTGCCAGCAGCCAAGGGGGAAATAAAGAGGATGGCTACACCTTC.

The chain links TRBV30 to TRBJ2-5; 11 bases match TRBD2. The CDR3 totals 14 residues. CDR1 and CDR2 from the germline V gene are GTSNPN and SVGIG (reference sequence). J gave up 4 bases and V 3 bases, and 4 bases lay outside the gene matches. The CDR3 spells CAWSLGTSGETQYF. The DNA of the CDR3 is TGTGCCTGGAGCCTCGGGACTAGCGGAGAGACCCAGTACTTC.

This clone was picked up a small number of times. The V call is TRBV7-9, the J call TRBJ1-2; D gene ambiguous. CDR1 SEHNR and CDR2 FQNEAQ come from the germline V gene (reference sequence). The CDR3 consists of 14 residues. V lost 4 bases and J lost 7, with 16 bases in between. In DNA, the CDR3 is TGTGCCAGCAGCTCAGACCGGATCTGGGGTGGCTACACCTTC. This gives the protein CASSSDRIWGGYTF.

CDR3: CARWDRGTSIQYF. The CDR3 DNA sequence: TGTGCCAGATGGGACAGGGGGACAAGCATTCAGTACTTC. The chain recombines TRBV6-5 with TRBJ2-4; TRBD1 agrees at 11 bases. This CDR3 is built from 13 residues. The junction had 7 bases not matched to a gene; V was cut back by 9 bases and J by 9 bases. Germline CDR1 is MNHEY and CDR2 is SVGAGI.

The J gene is TRBJ2-3, the V gene TRBV5-1, with 13 bases aligning to TRBD2. The germline V gene has CDR1 SGHRS and CDR2 YFSETQ. V shed 4 bases, J shed 5 bases, and the junction held 7 bases outside the gene matches. The CDR3 contains 16 residues. DNA for the CDR3: TGCGCCAGCAGCCAACTAGCGGGAGGGCCTGGAGATACGCAGTATTTT. Protein: CASSQLAGGPGDTQYF.

The rearrangement joins TRBV9 to TRBJ1-2; TRBD1 might be the D (6 bases). This CDR3 has 13 amino acids. V was cut by 3 bases and J by 7 bases, with 13 bases left in between. Germline CDR1 SGDLS, CDR2 YYNGEE. CDR3 bases: TGTGCCAGCAGCGCATCAGGGGTACGTGGCTACACCTTC. This encodes CASSASGVRGYTF.

This rearrangement joins TRBV29-1 to TRBJ1-2; TRBD1 aligns across 10 bases. With 7 bases clipped from V and 8 bases from J, the junction kept 16 bases outside the gene matches. Germline CDR1 reads SQVTM; CDR2 reads ANQGSEA. CDR3 length: 15 amino acids. The CDR3 spells CSAPQPMTGGSGYTF. The CDR3, as DNA: TGCAGCGCGCCCCAGCCTATGACAGGGGGCAGCGGCTACACCTTC.

This clone has just a few counts. The chain joins TRBV7-9 to TRBJ2-7, with D maybe TRBD1 (5 bases). Germline CDR1 and CDR2: SEHNR and FQNEAQ (reference sequence). This CDR3 is built from 16 residues. Trimming took off 0 bases at V and 7 bases at J, with 19 bases between the two ends. The CDR3 coding sequence is TGTGCCAGCAGCTTAGCGGATAGGGGCCTGGCTTGGGAGCAGTACTTC. Its translation is CASSLADRGLAWEQYF. Drawing the rest from reference TRBV7-9 and TRBJ2-7, the complete variable domain is DTGVSQNPRHKITKRGQNVTFRCDPISEHNRLYWYRQTLGQGPEFLTYFQNEAQLEKSRLLSDRFSAERPKGSFSTLEIQRTEQGDSAMYLCASSLADRGLAWEQYFGPGTRLTVT.

About this clone itself: At one boundary the junction diverges from the germline segment, which might be a read error. The CDR3 sequence is CATSRDLNGKLFF. The CDR3 coding sequence is TGTGCCACCAGCAGAGATCTAAATGGAAAACTGTTTTTT. The gene calls are TRBV15 and TRBJ1-4; D uncertain. Germline values: CDR1 LNHNV, CDR2 YYDKDF (reference sequence). CDR3 size: 13 residues.

This chain links TRBV30 with TRBJ1-5; D unclear. In germline, CDR1 is GTSNPN, CDR2 SVGIG (reference sequence). This CDR3 has 13 amino acids. V dropped 0 bases and J dropped 3 bases, with 6 bases sitting between them. The CDR3 here is CAWSVSVNQPQHF. CDR3 sequence (DNA): TGTGCCTGGAGTGTATCGGTCAATCAGCCCCAGCATTTT.

As DNA, the CDR3 is TGTGCCAGCAGTCAAGGGACAGGGCCCAGTGAAAAACTGTTTTTT. It translates to CASSQGTGPSEKLFF. The chain uses TRBV6-5 and TRBJ1-4; 9 nucleotides match TRBD1. The germline V gene encodes CDR1 MNHEY and CDR2 SVGAGI. The CDR3 spans 15 residues. V shed 5 bases, J shed 7 bases, and the junction held 8 bases outside the gene matches.

This clone was detected only once. The rearrangement links TRBV6-5 to TRBJ1-1, with D tentatively TRBD1 (5 bases). Germline CDR1 and CDR2: MNHEY and SVGAGI. V was cut by 6 bases and J by 2 bases, with 13 bases left in between. This CDR3 has 14 residues. CDR3 nucleotide sequence: TGTGCCAGCAGCAACGGGGGATACAACACTGAAGCTTTCTTT. Protein: CASSNGGYNTEAFF.

This chain connects TRBV10-3 to TRBJ2-7; D is perhaps TRBD1 or TRBD2 (5 bases each). CDR1 is ENHRY and CDR2 is SYGVKD in the germline V gene. There are 13 residues in the CDR3. V shed 5 bases and J shed 5 bases, with 13 bases lying between them. DNA of the CDR3: TGTGCCATCAGTCCCGGGACCGGCAACGAGCAGTACTTC. As protein: CAISPGTGNEQYF.